This T cell receptor (beta chain) is from a study of blood T cell repertoires in COVID-19. Study background: PBMCs, B-cell-depleted T cells, or T cells were the source of the cDNA or gDNA that made up the material.

Sequencing used immunoSEQ multiplex PCR; TCRdb keeps in-frame clones, though not all of them. In the table there are a few hundred thousand clones, 88% of which are singletons. The sequenced sample consisted of PBMCs or T cells enriched from blood (not recorded which). The clonotype was recovered from a woman aged 55-69 years in a cohort exposed to, infected with or recovered from COVID-19 (not recorded which).

The CDR3 coding sequence is TGTGCCTGGAGTGTTCCCTGGGGGACTAGCGGGAGAAGCTCCTACAATGAGCAGTTCTTC. Amino acids: CAWSVPWGTSGRSSYNEQFF. The chain couples TRBV30 to TRBJ2-1; 14 nucleotides align to TRBD2. Germline V gene data show CDR1 as GTSNPN and CDR2 as SVGIG (reference sequence). Germline trimming cut 0 bases from V and 0 bases from J; bases unmatched to any gene: 10. The CDR3 extends over 20 amino acids.